This is a list of T cell receptor beta chains from one sample in a study of technical replicates of blood from a handful of donors. The protocol was immunoSEQ multiplex PCR, while the TCRdb copy is restricted to in-frame clones and leaves out a portion. The sample carries 10,000 to 13,000 clones, around 94% recorded once. Sequencing was carried out using PBMCs. These receptors all stem from a human donor in good health. The CDR3 runs from the conserved cysteine through the conserved F or W. The order of the fields is J gene, V gene, D gene, clone size, CDR3 DNA, CDR3 protein. D genes are given only for firm matches. Some rows have no size entry. The others give once, few or many, or a class for an expanded clone.

J: TRBJ1-3
V: TRBV6-1
D: .
size: .
DNA: TGTGCCAGCAGTGGACAGCTCTCTGGAAACACCATATATTTT
CDR3: CASSGQLSGNTIYF

J: TRBJ2-1
V: TRBV11-2
D: TRBD2
size: .
DNA: TGTGCCAGCAGCCTGGGGACTAGCGGGATCCATGAGCAGTTCTTC
CDR3: CASSLGTSGIHEQFF

J: TRBJ1-1
V: TRBV6-5
D: .
size: .
DNA: TGTGCCAGCAGTTACTCCGGTAACAGGGAGAACACTGAAGCTTTCTTT
CDR3: CASSYSGNRENTEAFF

J: TRBJ1-4
V: TRBV5-1
D: .
size: .
DNA: TGCGCCAGCGGGACTCGTGCAACTAATGAAAAACTGTTTTTT
CDR3: CASGTRATNEKLFF

J: TRBJ2-7
V: TRBV28
D: .
size: .
DNA: TGTGCCAGCAGTTTCCCCGGCGGGAACTCCTACGAGCAGTACTTC
CDR3: CASSFPGGNSYEQYF

J: TRBJ1-1
V: TRBV9
D: .
size: .
DNA: TGTGCCAGAACCTGGGAGGTGTCCGAGAACACTGAAGCTTTCTTT
CDR3: CARTWEVSENTEAFF

J: TRBJ2-5
V: TRBV9
D: TRBD1
size: .
DNA: TGTGCCAGCAGCGTAGGAGGGACAGGGGATCGGGAGACCCAGTACTTC
CDR3: CASSVGGTGDRETQYF

J: TRBJ1-1
V: TRBV5-1
D: .
size: few
DNA: TGCGCCAGCAGCTTAATATTGGCAGAGAACACTGAAGCTTTCTTT
CDR3: CASSLILAENTEAFF

J: TRBJ2-1
V: TRBV6-5
D: .
size: .
DNA: TGTGCCAGCAGTCACCCGAAGGGGGGGTTTGCAGGGCAGTTCTTC
CDR3: CASSHPKGGFAGQFF

J: TRBJ2-7
V: TRBV9
D: TRBD1
size: .
DNA: TGTGCCAGCAGCGTAGCCCAGGGGGCGTACGAGCAGTACTTC
CDR3: CASSVAQGAYEQYF

J: TRBJ2-7
V: TRBV27
D: TRBD1
size: .
DNA: TGTGCCAGCAGTTTGGACAGGACTTACGAGCAGTACTTC
CDR3: CASSLDRTYEQYF

J: TRBJ2-7
V: TRBV5-8
D: .
size: .
DNA: TGTGCCAGCAGCTACCCCGGGACCTACGAGCAGTACTTC
CDR3: CASSYPGTYEQYF

J: TRBJ2-1
V: TRBV11-2
D: .
size: .
DNA: TGTGCCAGCAGCTTAGATCTTGAGCATGAGCAGTTCTTC
CDR3: CASSLDLEHEQFF

J: TRBJ1-1
V: TRBV29-1
D: TRBD1
size: once
DNA: TGCAGCGCTCGACAGGGGAACTCTGAAGCTTTCTTT
CDR3: CSARQGNSEAFF

J: TRBJ1-1
V: TRBV10-2
D: .
size: few
DNA: TGCGCCAGCAGACAGGCCCCGAACACTGAAGCTTTCTTT
CDR3: CASRQAPNTEAFF

J: TRBJ1-5
V: TRBV4-1
D: TRBD1
size: .
DNA: TGCGCCAGCAGCCAAGATCAGGGGGGATATCAGCCCCAGCATTTT
CDR3: CASSQDQGGYQPQHF

J: TRBJ2-5
V: TRBV6-5
D: TRBD1
size: .
DNA: TGTGCCAGCAGTTTCGGACAGGCTAGAGAGACCCAGTACTTC
CDR3: CASSFGQARETQYF

J: TRBJ2-5
V: TRBV4-1
D: TRBD2
size: .
DNA: TGCGCCAGCAGCCAAAATCGGGAGGTCCAAGAGACCCAGTACTTC
CDR3: CASSQNREVQETQYF

J: TRBJ1-5
V: TRBV6-1
D: .
size: .
DNA: TGTGCCAGCAGTGAGCGCGTCCTTGGGCCCCAGCATTTT
CDR3: CASSERVLGPQHF

J: TRBJ2-1
V: TRBV29-1
D: TRBD1
size: .
DNA: TGCAGCGCCCCCGAGGGGGCAGGGTGGGGCAATGAGCAGTTCTTC
CDR3: CSAPEGAGWGNEQFF

J: TRBJ2-7
V: TRBV29-1
D: TRBD2
size: .
DNA: TGCAGCGTCTCTACTAGCGCGCGGCCCTACGAGCAGTACTTC
CDR3: CSVSTSARPYEQYF

J: TRBJ2-7
V: TRBV27
D: .
size: .
DNA: TGTGCCAGCAGTAAAACAGGGTCCTACGAGCAGTACTTC
CDR3: CASSKTGSYEQYF

J: TRBJ2-3
V: TRBV6-5
D: TRBD2
size: .
DNA: TGTGCCAGCAGTACCCAGCGGGAGACAGATACGCAGTATTTT
CDR3: CASSTQRETDTQYF

J: TRBJ1-1
V: TRBV18
D: .
size: .
DNA: TGTGCCAGCTCACCGGGGCTCATGAACACTGAAGCTTTCTTT
CDR3: CASSPGLMNTEAFF

J: TRBJ2-3
V: TRBV6-5
D: TRBD1
size: .
DNA: TGTGCCAGCAGTTACCTCCAGGGGGCTAGCACAGATACGCAGTATTTT
CDR3: CASSYLQGASTDTQYF

J: TRBJ2-4
V: TRBV2
D: .
size: .
DNA: TGTGCCAGCAGTGATTCGGGTTTTGGCAAAAACATTCAGTACTTC
CDR3: CASSDSGFGKNIQYF

J: TRBJ1-2
V: TRBV5-6
D: .
size: .
DNA: TGTGCCAGCAGCTTGGGTCCAGGCGATGGCTACACCTTC
CDR3: CASSLGPGDGYTF

J: TRBJ1-1
V: TRBV7-8
D: .
size: .
DNA: TGTGCCAGCAGCTTTGTTCAGGGCACTGAAGCTTTCTTT
CDR3: CASSFVQGTEAFF

J: TRBJ1-2
V: TRBV18
D: TRBD1
size: once
DNA: TGTGCCAGCTCACCATCGGGGGACAGGGCTATGGGGAACTATGGCTACACCTTC
CDR3: CASSPSGDRAMGNYGYTF

J: TRBJ2-2
V: TRBV19
D: .
size: once
DNA: TGTGCCAGTACCCCGGGACTTTTGAACACCGGGGAGCTGTTTTTT
CDR3: CASTPGLLNTGELFF

J: TRBJ2-1
V: TRBV19
D: .
size: .
DNA: TGTGCCAGTAGTATAGGTAGCTACAATGAGCAGTTCTTC
CDR3: CASSIGSYNEQFF

J: TRBJ2-3
V: TRBV5-8
D: TRBD1
size: .
DNA: TGTGCCAGCAGACCCAACAGGGGGCGAGCCGGAGATACGCAGTATTTT
CDR3: CASRPNRGRAGDTQYF

J: TRBJ2-5
V: TRBV7-9
D: .
size: .
DNA: TGTGCCAGCAGCCTCCTGGGGCAGCTTGGGGAGACCCAGTACTTC
CDR3: CASSLLGQLGETQYF

J: TRBJ2-1
V: TRBV6-1
D: TRBD2
size: .
DNA: TGTGCCAGCTTGGTTGTGGGAGGGGAGGGGAATGAGCAGTTCTTC
CDR3: CASLVVGGEGNEQFF

J: TRBJ1-1
V: TRBV18
D: .
size: .
DNA: TGTGCCAGCTCACCACTGGGAGCTGAAGCTTTCTTT
CDR3: CASSPLGAEAFF

J: TRBJ2-7
V: TRBV7-8
D: TRBD2
size: .
DNA: TGTGCCAGCAGCTTAGCCGCGGGAGCCTACGAGCAGTACTTC
CDR3: CASSLAAGAYEQYF

J: TRBJ1-1
V: TRBV27
D: TRBD1
size: .
DNA: TGTGCCAGCAGTTGGGGGACAGGAGCCTTGAACACTGAAGCTTTCTTT
CDR3: CASSWGTGALNTEAFF

J: TRBJ2-5
V: TRBV27
D: TRBD2
size: .
DNA: TGTGCCAGCACCCCTCGGGGAGGGAGGAAGACCCAGTACTTC
CDR3: CASTPRGGRKTQYF

J: TRBJ2-3
V: TRBV10-3
D: .
size: .
DNA: TGTGCCATGTGGTCCGGGGTGTTCACAGATACGCAGTATTTT
CDR3: CAMWSGVFTDTQYF

J: TRBJ2-7
V: TRBV6-5
D: .
size: .
DNA: TGTGCCAGCAGAACCCTGACAGGTTCCTACGAGCAGTACTTC
CDR3: CASRTLTGSYEQYF

J: TRBJ2-7
V: TRBV2
D: TRBD2
size: .
DNA: TGTGCCAGCAGTGTTGGGCTAGCGGGAGGGCCGAGGAACGAGCAGTACTTC
CDR3: CASSVGLAGGPRNEQYF

J: TRBJ2-3
V: TRBV30
D: TRBD2
size: .
DNA: TGTGCCTGGAAACCTCTGACTAGCGAGACAGATACGCAGTATTTT
CDR3: CAWKPLTSETDTQYF

J: TRBJ1-1
V: TRBV18
D: .
size: .
DNA: TGTGCCAGCTCGGACGGGATTGAAGCTTTCTTT
CDR3: CASSDGIEAFF

J: TRBJ2-2
V: TRBV5-1
D: .
size: .
DNA: TGCGCCAGCAGCTTTGGAGGGGCCGCGAACACCGGGGAGCTGTTTTTT
CDR3: CASSFGGAANTGELFF

J: TRBJ2-3
V: TRBV6-1
D: .
size: .
DNA: TGTGCCAGCAGTTTTAGACAGGAGGTGACAGATACGCAGTATTTT
CDR3: CASSFRQEVTDTQYF

J: TRBJ2-5
V: TRBV5-4
D: .
size: .
DNA: TGTGCCAGCAGCTTGGCCTTAGCGGCGGGTCGAGAGACCCAGTACTTC
CDR3: CASSLALAAGRETQYF

J: TRBJ1-4
V: TRBV28
D: .
size: .
DNA: TGTGCCAGCAGCGGAGAGGGCTTGGGTGAAAAACTGTTTTTT
CDR3: CASSGEGLGEKLFF

J: TRBJ2-5
V: TRBV28
D: TRBD2
size: large
DNA: TGTGCCAGCACCGCAGGGCGGGAGGGGGGGGAGACCCAGTACTTC
CDR3: CASTAGREGGETQYF

J: TRBJ2-2
V: TRBV30
D: TRBD2
size: once
DNA: TGTGCCTGGAGTGGCCCTAGCGGCACCGGGGAGCTGTTTTTT
CDR3: CAWSGPSGTGELFF

J: TRBJ2-3
V: TRBV30
D: .
size: .
DNA: TGTGCCTGGTCTGGCAGGAAGGCGCAGTATTTT
CDR3: CAWSGRKAQYF

J: TRBJ2-5
V: TRBV28
D: .
size: .
DNA: TGTGCCAGCAATCGGAGGGAGACCCAGTACTTC
CDR3: CASNRRETQYF

J: TRBJ2-2
V: TRBV5-1
D: .
size: once
DNA: TGCGCCAGCAGCCTCACTACCGGGGAGCTGTTTTTT
CDR3: CASSLTTGELFF

J: TRBJ1-2
V: TRBV28
D: TRBD1
size: .
DNA: TGTGCCAGCAGTTTGGGGATTGGGGACAGGGGGCTTGGCTACACCTTC
CDR3: CASSLGIGDRGLGYTF